The clone carrying this TCR beta chain appeared a few times. This sample was included in a study of T-cell memory formation after mild COVID-19. This CDR3 is 16 amino acids long. The V and J ends lost 4 bases and 1 base respectively, with 15 bases between them. Germline V gives CDR1 SGHTA, CDR2 FQGNSA. Each CDR3 protein gets one entry after TCRdb re-called the 5' RACE reads with MiXCR. Found here are roughly 400,000 distinct CDR3 sequences, about 17% of them singletons; the top ten hold about 22%. This receptor was identified in a man younger than 35 who had mild COVID-19 (a few samples of this study predate the infection). Cell type and time point are not known. Material: PBMCs or a T cell subset sorted from them (not recorded which). The V and J genes are TRBV7-2 and TRBJ2-3; no clear D. The CDR3 region is CASSSRPRARTDTQYF. The CDR3 DNA follows: TGTGCCAGCAGCTCCAGGCCAAGGGCGCGCACAGATACGCAGTATTTT.